The T cell receptor (beta chain) under discussion was sequenced for a study of blood T cell repertoires in COVID-19 (dated by TCRdb to about 2020). Turning to the overall study: Collaborator samples came from the United States, Italy and Spain and covered acute and convalescent phases of COVID-19. HLA class I and class II types, where available, came from metadata supplied by the sample provider rather than from assay-based typing. The samples were drawn from two sources: the first 160 participants of the ongoing ImmuneRACE study, and 1,200 or so subjects contributed by 6 global collaborators. Subjects who had been exposed to COVID-19, were actively infected with it, or had recovered from it provided the deeply sampled blood TCRbeta repertoires that made up the dataset. The repertoires were made available in a free public database intended to serve as a resource for research on the immune response to SARS-CoV-2. The sample metadata nearly always contained a de-identified subject ID, COVID-19 status, age in years and sex. The material from the prospective study consisted of cDNA or gDNA derived from T cells, B-cell-depleted T cells, or PBMCs.

One collaborating source in Seattle enrolled patients while the patients were actively infected and followed the patients over time throughout the course of disease. Each collaborating institution followed its own protocols to collect whole blood in K2EDTA tubes. For TCRbeta analysis, collaborators shipped samples as frozen whole blood, isolated PBMCs, or DNA extracted from either of those sample types. The CDR3, cysteine through phenylalanine, is 16 amino acids long. The entry retains the CDR3 DNA only, 48 bases that are in frame from base 1. The junction shows trimming of 7 bases on V and 6 bases on J, and the gene matches do not reach 18 bases of it. For CDR1 and CDR2, the germline V gene lists SGHRS and YFSETQ. Concerning this clone: Its antigen remains undetermined. Base-call qualities are not available, and no considerably larger clone is one nucleotide away.

The immunoSEQ Assay, a bias-controlled multiplex PCR, was used to amplify TCRbeta CDR3 regions from genomic DNA. On the authors' methods: The number of nucleated cells in each sample was estimated by amplification of reference gene primers within the assay. To quantify the absolute abundance of each unique TCRbeta CDR3 rearrangement, sequence reads were collapsed and filtered. Productive Simpson clonality was computed per sample as the square root of Simpson's diversity index over productive rearrangements. TCRdb mirrors the immuneACCESS table, restricted to in-frame sequences. Some clones are absent from its copies; in checked studies, under half trace to an unresolved V gene, and the reason for the others is unknown. Clone size and V and J calls were adopted from that table, with D and trimming inferred from the DNA. This sample comprises about 50,000 clones, 85% to 90% of them detected only once. The ten largest clones represent 2% to 3% of the sample.

General study outcomes and caveats: How much clinical and demographic metadata was included differed by source and by participant, and the metadata was provided uncurated.

This sequence originates from a woman of 80 years or more with COVID-19, enrolled during active disease. Source material: peripheral blood. This chain joins TRBV5-1 to TRBJ1-2; a stretch of 7 junction bases matches TRBD1. DNA sequence: TGCGCCAGCTGGAAGACCCCGGGACAGCTTATTAATGGCTACACCTTC. Its protein reads: CASWKTPGQLINGYTF.